Below, 31 T cell receptor beta chains from the same sample are listed, as sequenced in a study of neurological immune-mediated disorders. Using its own MiXCR run on the 5' RACE reads, TCRdb lists one record per CDR3 protein. Of approximately 30,000 distinct CDR3 sequences detected, 21% appear once; the ten largest clones hold more than 15%. The sequencing input was PBMCs. The source is a woman aged 60-75 years in good health.

Remarks on this clonotype: This CDR3 fails to terminate in the conserved phenylalanine or tryptophan, so it likely reflects a read error. The chain carries TRBV15 and TRBJ2-7; D is possibly TRBD1 or TRBD2 (5 bases each). Trimming stripped 6 bases from V and 3 bases from J, with 18 bases between. This CDR3 has 15 residues. The germline V gene encodes CDR1 LNHNV and CDR2 YYDKDF (reference sequence). The CDR3 loop is CATRNRDGVGYEQYL. The CDR3 region has the DNA TGTGCCACCAGGAACCGGGACGGAGTTGGCTACGAGCAGTACCTC.

In this sample, this clonotype is medium-sized. This chain connects TRBV7-2 to TRBJ2-2; 9 bases are shared with TRBD1. Germline V gene data show CDR1 as SGHTA and CDR2 as FQGNSA. CDR3 length: 16 residues. Unmatched junction bases numbered 7, after V lost 1 base and J lost 7 bases. In nucleotides, the CDR3 is TGTGCCAGCAGCTTAGTTCGGGACAGGGCGAACGGGGAGCTGTTTTTT. Residues: CASSLVRDRANGELFF.

As for this clonotype: At one end the junction does not follow the germline gene, possibly because of a read error. The chain employs TRBV28 and TRBJ2-7; perhaps TRBD1 as D (6 bases). Germline loops: CDR1 MDHEN, CDR2 SYDVKM. CDR3 length: 13 amino acids. The CDR3 sequence: CANSSGQSYEQYF. CDR3 coding DNA: TGTGCCAACAGTTCCGGACAGAGCTACGAGCAGTACTTC.

Many counts were recorded for this clonotype. This chain connects TRBV9 to TRBJ2-3; D is ambiguous. Germline V gene sequence: CDR1 SGDLS, CDR2 YYNGEE. With 4 bases removed from V and 2 bases from J, the gap between germline ends came to 11 bases. There are 14 residues in the CDR3. CDR3 sequence: CASSQAYHTDTQYF. As DNA, the CDR3 is TGTGCCAGCAGCCAAGCCTACCACACAGATACGCAGTATTTT.

This clonotype has just a few counts. The V and J genes are TRBV5-5 and TRBJ2-1, with TRBD2 matching 10 bases. The CDR3 loop spans 17 amino acids. The V gene end was trimmed by 5 bases and the J gene end by 6 bases; junction bases not matched to a gene: 14. Germline V gives CDR1 SGHKS, CDR2 YYEKEE (reference sequence). Here the CDR3 DNA reads TGTGCCAGCAGTTTTCGGTCGGGACTAGCGATATTCAATGAGCAGTTCTTC. Translated: CASSFRSGLAIFNEQFF.

This clonotype was observed many times. V is TRBV27 and J is TRBJ1-2; D is ambiguous. The V end lost 11 bases, the J end lost 4 bases, and 14 bases lay between the germline ends. Germline V lookup: CDR1 MNHEY, CDR2 SMNVEV (reference sequence). CDR3 length: 12 residues. CDR3 sequence: CARDNAGYGYTF. In DNA, the CDR3 is TGTGCCCGTGATAACGCCGGCTATGGCTACACCTTC.

This clonotype was found many times. The chain employs TRBV5-1 and TRBJ2-7, with D possibly matching TRBD1 (6 bases). Germline V gene lookup returns CDR1 SGHRS and CDR2 YFSETQ. V was shortened by 4 bases and J by 2 bases, with 13 bases between the two germline ends. CDR3 length: 14 residues. CDR3 region: CASSIRQATYEQYF. DNA for the CDR3: TGCGCCAGCAGCATCCGACAGGCCACCTACGAGCAGTACTTC.

CDR3 bases: TGTGCCTGGCGAAAGCGGGACTCCTACGAGCAGTACTTC. Protein product: CAWRKRDSYEQYF. The rearrangement links TRBV30 to TRBJ2-7; 7 nucleotides match TRBD2. There are 13 residues in the CDR3. Germline V gene sequence: CDR1 GTSNPN, CDR2 SVGIG (reference sequence). With 5 bases clipped from V and 0 bases from J, the junction kept 4 bases outside the gene matches.

At least ten counts were recorded for this clonotype. The CDR3 protein is CASSYSGGIGNQPQHF. The DNA of the CDR3 is TGTGCCAGCAGTTACTCAGGGGGCATCGGCAATCAGCCCCAGCATTTT. The chain carries TRBV6-2 or TRBV6-3 and TRBJ1-5; 7 bases fit TRBD1. The CDR3 runs 16 residues. Germline loops: CDR1 MNHEY, CDR2 SVGEGT. V was clipped by 0 bases and J by 2 bases; unmatched bases: 4.

The table lists this clonotype with many counts. The V and J genes are TRBV5-1 and TRBJ2-3, with TRBD2 matching 7 bases. V gave up 4 bases and J gave up 2 bases; unmatched junction bases: 4. CDR1 SGHRS and CDR2 YFSETQ come from the germline V gene. This CDR3 is 14 amino acids long. As DNA, the CDR3 is TGCGCCAGCAGCGGGGGGGAAGCCACAGATACGCAGTATTTT. Its translation: CASSGGEATDTQYF.

Ten or more counts support this clonotype. CDR3 sequence (DNA): TGTGCCAGCAGCTTATATCCGGGGGGGCCCTCCTACGAGCAGTACTTC. Its translation: CASSLYPGGPSYEQYF. The genes are TRBV7-2 and TRBJ2-7; 8 positions agree with TRBD2. After removal of 2 bases from V and 0 bases from J, the junction contained 6 bases not matched to a gene. The germline CDR1 and CDR2 sequences are SGHTA and FQGNSA. The CDR3 extends over 16 amino acids.

This clonotype was seen ten or more times. The chain links TRBV20-1 to TRBJ2-5; no clear D gene. The CDR3 is 11 amino acids. CDR1 and CDR2 from the germline V gene are DFQATT and SNEGSKA (reference sequence). Between the trimmed V and J ends, which lost 5 bases and 9 bases, there was a span of 13 bases. The CDR3 DNA follows: TGCAGTGCTGGACCCCGTCTTGCCCAGTACTTC. As protein: CSAGPRLAQYF.

The table lists this clonotype with many counts. This chain links TRBV5-1 with TRBJ1-1, with a possible D match to TRBD1 (6 bases). This CDR3 spans 16 amino acids. CDR1 SGHRS and CDR2 YFSETQ come from the germline V gene. Trimming stripped 4 bases from V and 0 bases from J, with 16 bases between. The chain's CDR3 is CASSPLGGALNTEAFF. The CDR3 DNA follows: TGCGCCAGCAGCCCCCTGGGGGGGGCCCTGAACACTGAAGCTTTCTTT.

This clonotype has at least ten counts. The CDR3 sequence is CASSSTPGGNTGELFF. DNA of the CDR3: TGTGCCAGCAGCTCGACGCCGGGGGGCAACACCGGGGAGCTGTTTTTT. The chain joins TRBV7-9 to TRBJ2-2, with D tentatively TRBD2 (7 bases). Per germline, CDR1 SEHNR and CDR2 FQNEAQ (reference sequence). Trimming left V 4 bases short and J 2 bases short, with 14 bases between. The CDR3 is made up of 16 amino acids.

As concerns this clonotype: One end of the junction fails to match germline, which may point to a read error. The J gene is TRBJ2-3, the V gene TRBV7-3, with 8 bases matching TRBD2. The CDR3 sequence is 14 residues long. The germline V gene has CDR1 SGHTA and CDR2 FQGTGA. This CDR3 reads CASSLAGWADMQYF. The DNA for the CDR3 is TGTGCAAGCAGCTTAGCGGGGTGGGCAGATATGCAGTATTTT.

There are many counts of this clonotype. This rearrangement joins TRBV19 to TRBJ2-4; 9 bases are shared with TRBD2. The CDR3 covers 13 residues. Germline CDR1 LNHDA, CDR2 SQIVND (reference sequence). The V segment lost 4 bases and the J segment 7 bases; nucleotides outside the gene matches: 2. The CDR3 reads CASSRLAGNIQYF. In DNA, the CDR3 is TGTGCCAGTAGTAGGCTAGCGGGGAACATTCAGTACTTC.

In its sample, this clonotype was seen many times. The chain is built from TRBV7-2 and TRBJ2-1; D ambiguous. V shed 5 bases and J shed 2 bases, with 7 bases lying between them. CDR1 and CDR2 (germline): SGHTA, FQGNSA. The CDR3 has 13 residues. In DNA, the CDR3 is TGTGCCAGCAGCCAAGGGACCTACAATGAGCAGTTCTTC. As protein: CASSQGTYNEQFF.

The sample holds many counts of this clonotype. This chain links TRBV6-6 with TRBJ2-7; tentatively, D is TRBD1 (6 bases). The ends were cut back, 7 bases at V and 5 bases at J, with 15 bases in the middle. The CDR3 sequence is 13 residues long. From germline, CDR1 is MNHNY and CDR2 SVGAGI (reference sequence). The CDR3 region is CASIKTSGDEQYF. DNA for the CDR3: TGTGCCAGCATAAAAACCTCAGGGGACGAGCAGTACTTC.

This clonotype was seen many times. The chain has TRBV12-3 or TRBV12-4 and TRBJ1-3; unclear D gene. The CDR3 is 13 amino acids. V lost 6 bases to trimming and J lost 0 bases, with 6 bases between them. In DNA, the CDR3 is TGTGCCAGCAGCCCACGCTCTGGAAACACCATATATTTT. Its protein is CASSPRSGNTIYF.

This clonotype was seen many times. The chain has TRBV5-4 and TRBJ1-2; TRBD1 aligns across 9 bases. The length of the CDR3 is 14 residues. V shed 2 bases, J shed 2 bases, and the junction held 1 base outside the gene matches. Germline V lookup: CDR1 SGHNT, CDR2 YYREEE (reference sequence). The CDR3 here is CASSLDRGNYGYTF. In nucleotides, the CDR3 is TGTGCCAGCAGCTTAGACAGGGGGAACTATGGCTACACCTTC.

The CDR3 loop reads CASSPETSGSTTQFF. The CDR3 DNA sequence: TGTGCCAGCAGCCCTGAGACTAGCGGGAGTACCACGCAGTTCTTC. The chain joins TRBV3-1 to TRBJ2-1, with 12 positions matching TRBD2. Looked up from germline, CDR1 is LGHDT and CDR2 is YNNKEL (reference sequence). V gave up 4 bases and J gave up 12 bases; unmatched junction bases: 10. The CDR3 extends over 15 amino acids.

Note on this clonotype: At one end, the junction sequence differs from germline, possibly due to a read error. The chain carries TRBV12-3 or TRBV12-4 and TRBJ2-1; TRBD1 matches 10 bases. This CDR3 comprises 16 residues. The CDR3 reads CASGFRRDRGNNEQFF. CDR3 DNA: TGTGCCAGCGGTTTTCGCCGGGACAGGGGCAACAATGAGCAGTTCTTC.

This clonotype has a count of ten or more. The J gene is TRBJ2-1, the V gene TRBV7-2; no firm D call. This CDR3 has 13 residues. With 2 bases removed from V and 10 bases from J, the gap between germline ends came to 12 bases. Per germline, CDR1 SGHTA and CDR2 FQGNSA. The CDR3 sequence: CASSLLLPREQFF. The CDR3 DNA sequence: TGTGCCAGCAGCTTATTGCTCCCTCGGGAGCAGTTCTTC.

This chain uses TRBV29-1 with TRBJ1-1, with D perhaps TRBD1 (6 bases). Trimming left V 7 bases short and J 5 bases short, with 14 bases between. Germline CDR1 is SQVTM and CDR2 is ANQGSEA. This CDR3 is built from 12 residues. The CDR3 nucleotides are TGCAGCGCCTGGGGGGGCCTGACTGAAGCTTTCTTT. As protein: CSAWGGLTEAFF.

Judged by abundance, this clonotype is medium-sized. For the CDR3, the DNA is TGTGCCAGCAGCTTCCCCCCAGGAGGGCAGTACTTC. Its protein product is CASSFPPGGQYF. V is TRBV7-2 and J is TRBJ2-7; weak D call: TRBD2 (5 bases). The germline gives CDR1 SGHTA, CDR2 FQGNSA. Trimming removed 3 bases from V and 9 bases from J, with 12 bases in between. CDR3 length: 12 residues.

This clonotype was detected ten times or more. CDR3 amino acids: CASSLARNGQETQYF. The CDR3 bases are TGTGCCAGCAGCTTAGCGCGGAACGGCCAAGAGACCCAGTACTTC. The chain employs TRBV11-1 and TRBJ2-5; the D is unclear. Trimming took off 0 bases at V and 1 base at J, with 9 bases between the two ends. Germline V lookup: CDR1 SGHAT, CDR2 FQDESV (reference sequence). The CDR3 spans 15 residues.

The table lists this clonotype with many counts. V is TRBV20-1 and J is TRBJ2-3; D remains ambiguous. The length of the CDR3 is 15 residues. Germline V gene lookup returns CDR1 DFQATT and CDR2 SNEGSKA (reference sequence). V lost 0 bases and J lost 6, with 16 bases in between. For the CDR3, the DNA is TGCAGTGCTAGAGAAGCTAGTTCAATGTTGGATACGCAGTATTTT. Amino acids: CSAREASSMLDTQYF.

Notes on this clonotype: A single base separates this from a much larger clone, so it may be a read error. The V call is TRBV5-5, the J call TRBJ2-3; 11 bases map to TRBD2. V was pared by 9 bases and J by 2 bases, with 5 bases of the junction left unmatched. The V gene's germline CDR1 is SGHKS and CDR2 YYEKEE (reference sequence). The CDR3 is 14 residues long. The CDR3 DNA is TGTGCCACTTATAGCGGGGGGGACACAGATACGCAGTATTTT. It specifies CATYSGGDTDTQYF.

This sequence joins TRBV19 and TRBJ1-5; a weak D match, TRBD1 (6 bases). Germline lookup yields CDR1 LNHDA and CDR2 SQIVND (reference sequence). V lost 8 bases, J lost 7 bases, and 12 bases lay in between. The CDR3 has 12 residues. CDR3 in DNA: TGTGCCAGTGCACAGGGTGACCAGCCCCAGCATTTT. Encoded protein: CASAQGDQPQHF.

This clonotype showed up just once. V gene TRBV15 combines with J gene TRBJ2-6; the D is unclear. Deletions cut 0 bases from V and 12 bases from J, with 6 bases between. From germline, CDR1 is LNHNV and CDR2 YYDKDF (reference sequence). The CDR3 extends over 12 amino acids. In DNA form, the CDR3 reads TGTGCCACCAGCAGAGATCAAGGCGTCCTGACTTTC. As protein: CATSRDQGVLTF.

This clonotype has a count of ten or more. The chain recombines TRBV5-1 with TRBJ2-1; TRBD2 agrees at 10 bases. Germline values: CDR1 SGHRS, CDR2 YFSETQ. This CDR3 is 22 amino acids long. V trimming: 4 bases; J trimming: 5 bases; junction bases outside the gene matches: 27. This chain's CDR3 is CASSPRERTSSFGLAGDNEQFF. In nucleotides, the CDR3 is TGCGCCAGCAGCCCCAGGGAGCGGACCTCATCTTTCGGGCTAGCGGGAGACAATGAGCAGTTCTTC.